This T cell receptor (beta chain) was recovered during a study of CD8 T cells in Susac syndrome. Negative isolation yielded CD8+ and CD4+ T cells; FACS enriched TEMRA cells. Reverse transcription of roughly 0.45 to 1 ug RNA used random hexamers. The authors amplified TCR beta CDR3 across 54 Vbeta and 13 Jbeta using immunoSEQ multiplex PCR. TCRdb called the immunoSEQ multiplex PCR reads again in MiXCR, with one record for every CDR3 protein. Of about 150,000 distinct CDR3 sequences in the sample, roughly 96% were seen once. This clonotype originated in a human donor with multiple sclerosis. Sequenced sample: CD8+ T cells from PBMCs.

For the CDR3, the DNA is TGTGCCAGTAGTATAGCGGTGGCCAGCAATGAGCAGTTCTTC. Translation: CASSIAVASNEQFF. The V gene is TRBV19, the J gene TRBJ2-1; no reliable D call. This CDR3 spans 14 amino acids. The germline CDR1 and CDR2 sequences are LNHDA and SQIVND (reference sequence). V shed 1 base and J shed 6 bases, with 10 bases lying between them.